Listed here are 32 T cell receptor beta chains from one sample, sequenced in a study of blood T cells in healthy people across ages. Sample-barcoded 5' priming and a J-beta primer mix drove a second PCR of about 7 to 12 cycles. TCRdb fed the 5' RACE reads into MiXCR, producing one record per CDR3 protein. The table has fewer than 1.5 million distinct CDR3 sequences, around 42% seen once. Material for sequencing was blood. The origin of the receptors is a woman aged 18-29 years in good health.

In its sample, this clonotype was seen a few times. The genes are TRBV2 and TRBJ2-1; 9 bases fit TRBD1. J lost 3 bases, V lost 5 bases, and 5 bases had no gene match. Germline loops: CDR1 SNHLY, CDR2 FYNNEI. There are 15 residues in the CDR3. Here the CDR3 reads CASSKQGAIYNEQFF. The CDR3 DNA is TGTGCCAGCAGTAAACAGGGGGCAATCTACAATGAGCAGTTCTTC.

The rearrangement links TRBV6-1 to TRBJ2-6; the D gene could be TRBD1 or TRBD2 (5 bases each). Germline V gene lookup returns CDR1 MNHNS and CDR2 SASEGT. Between the trimmed V and J ends, which lost 5 bases and 0 bases, there was a span of 17 bases. The CDR3 sequence is 18 residues long. CDR3 in amino acids: CASSTTRGRSSGANVLTF. The CDR3 nucleotides read TGTGCCAGCAGTACGACTCGGGGACGGTCCTCTGGGGCCAACGTCCTGACTTTC.

There are a few counts of this clonotype. The gene calls are TRBV18 and TRBJ1-2; D is perhaps TRBD1 (6 bases). CDR1 is KGHSH, CDR2 LQKENI, per germline. V lost 2 bases and J 6 bases, leaving 16 bases between the germline ends. The length of the CDR3 is 15 residues. This CDR3 reads CASSPNTGKVDGYTF. CDR3 bases: TGTGCCAGCTCACCAAATACAGGGAAGGTTGATGGCTACACCTTC.

This clonotype was seen only a few times. The rearrangement links TRBV12-3 or TRBV12-4 to TRBJ2-1; the D gene is possibly TRBD1 (6 bases). V was trimmed by 8 bases and J by 13 bases, leaving 15 bases between them. The CDR3 has 11 amino acids. The CDR3 sequence: CASGEGTSQFF. CDR3 bases: TGTGCCAGCGGGGAAGGGACATCACAGTTCTTC.

The chain joins TRBV4-1 to TRBJ1-1, with D perhaps matching TRBD1 (5 bases). V shed 0 bases and J shed 4 bases, with 12 bases lying between them. Germline CDR1 and CDR2: MGHRA and YSYEKL. This CDR3 comprises 15 residues. The CDR3, as DNA: TGCGCCAGCAGCCAAGATTCCAGGGAGCCCACTGAAGCTTTCTTT. It codes for CASSQDSREPTEAFF.

V is TRBV27 and J is TRBJ2-7; 12 bases line up with TRBD1. The CDR3 is 17 residues long. Germline V gene data show CDR1 as MNHEY and CDR2 as SMNVEV (reference sequence). The J segment lost 1 base and the V segment lost 1 base, leaving 5 bases of the junction unmatched. CDR3 amino acids: CASSLYGTGGISYEQYF. The DNA for the CDR3 is TGTGCCAGCAGTTTATACGGGACAGGGGGCATTTCCTACGAGCAGTACTTC.

This chain uses TRBV12-3 or TRBV12-4 with TRBJ2-2; D is unclear. CDR3 length: 14 amino acids. V was pared by 6 bases and J by 4 bases, with 12 bases between. The chain's CDR3 is CASSSDGSTGELFF. In DNA, the CDR3 is TGTGCCAGCAGCTCTGACGGTAGCACCGGGGAGCTGTTTTTT.

The rearrangement links TRBV20-1 to TRBJ2-3, with 7 bases identical to TRBD1. Germline CDR1 is DFQATT and CDR2 is SNEGSKA (reference sequence). Unmatched junction bases numbered 12, after V lost 1 base and J lost 8 bases. CDR3 size: 15 residues. The DNA of the CDR3 is TGCAGTGCTAGAGTTTCGGTTGAGGGGGCGGTTACGCAGTATTTT. Its translation: CSARVSVEGAVTQYF.

A remark on this clonotype: Its ends do not fully match the called genes, so a read error is possible. The chain recombines TRBV12-3 or TRBV12-4 with TRBJ2-7, with 9 bases identical to TRBD2. The CDR3 covers 14 residues. The CDR3 coding sequence is TGTGCCGGCAGGCTTAGCGGGAGCTCCTACGAGCAGTACTTC. It specifies CAGRLSGSSYEQYF.

Only a few counts were recorded for this clonotype. The chain recombines TRBV4-1 with TRBJ1-1; D might be TRBD1 (5 bases). The CDR3 is 15 residues long. V was trimmed by 1 base and J by 1 base, leaving 10 bases between them. Germline V gives CDR1 MGHRA, CDR2 YSYEKL. CDR3: CASSQGGSQNTEAFF. In DNA, the CDR3 is TGCGCCAGCAGCCAAGGGGGCAGCCAGAACACTGAAGCTTTCTTT.

The chain employs TRBV20-1 and TRBJ2-4; 9 bases match TRBD1. The CDR3 has 14 amino acids. Losses at the gene ends were 3 bases for V and 13 bases for J; bases not matched to a gene: 13. Looked up from germline, CDR1 is DFQATT and CDR2 is SNEGSKA (reference sequence). CDR3 DNA sequence: TGCAGTGCTAGGCCTCCTCTACAGGGGGCGGAGCAGTACTTC. Translation gives CSARPPLQGAEQYF.

The chain combines TRBV7-8 with TRBJ2-4, with D perhaps assigned TRBD1 or TRBD2 (5 bases each). Germline V gene data show CDR1 as SGHVS and CDR2 as FQNEAQ. V dropped 7 bases and J dropped 13 bases, with 29 bases sitting between them. There are 16 residues in the CDR3. The CDR3 DNA sequence: TGTGCCAGCACGTTACCCCCGGGGACGACAAGAGTAGAGCAGTACTTC. Its translation is CASTLPPGTTRVEQYF.

This clonotype came up once. The chain couples TRBV12-3 or TRBV12-4 to TRBJ2-3, with TRBD2 matching 15 bases. CDR3 length: 17 residues. V lost 6 bases to trimming and J lost 4 bases; unmatched junction nucleotides: 8. CDR3 sequence: CASSRTSGGVRADTQYF. CDR3 DNA sequence: TGTGCCAGCAGCCGGACTAGCGGGGGGGTGAGGGCAGATACGCAGTATTTT.

This clonotype was observed a handful of times. The chain joins TRBV9 to TRBJ2-3; 7 nucleotides line up with TRBD2. There are 15 residues in the CDR3. CDR1 is SGDLS and CDR2 is YYNGEE in the germline V gene. V gave up 0 bases and J gave up 4 bases; unmatched junction bases: 5. The CDR3 sequence is CASSVGTSPADTQYF. Here the CDR3 DNA reads TGTGCCAGCAGCGTAGGGACTAGTCCCGCAGATACGCAGTATTTT. Together with reference TRBV9 and TRBJ2-3, the CDR3 gives the full variable domain: DSGVTQTPKHLITATGQRVTLRCSPRSGDLSVYWYQQSLDQGLQFLIQYYNGEERAKGNILERFSAQQFPDLHSELNLSSLELGDSALYFCASSVGTSPADTQYFGPGTRLTVL.

This clonotype has more than one count but fewer than ten. The V gene is TRBV12-3 or TRBV12-4, the J gene TRBJ1-5; tentative D call: TRBD1 (5 bases). The CDR3 is made up of 16 amino acids. V lost 3 bases, J lost 0 bases, and 12 bases lay in between. As DNA, the CDR3 is TGTGCCAGCAGTTTTGGGGCAGGGAATAGCAATCAGCCCCAGCATTTT. Translated: CASSFGAGNSNQPQHF.

This rearrangement joins TRBV30 to TRBJ1-4, with D hard to call. Germline values: CDR1 GTSNPN, CDR2 SVGIG (reference sequence). Trimming took off 7 bases at V and 1 base at J, with 13 bases between the two ends. The CDR3 has 14 amino acids. CDR3 coding DNA: TGTGCCTTCCACCGACACATAACTAATGAAAAACTGTTTTTT. It codes for CAFHRHITNEKLFF.

J is TRBJ2-3 and V is TRBV27; 7 bases are shared with TRBD1. Germline assignment: CDR1 MNHEY and CDR2 SMNVEV (reference sequence). This CDR3 is 14 amino acids long. V lost 8 bases and J lost 0; bases outside the gene matches: 5. DNA for the CDR3: TGTGCCAGCCGAGGGGGCCTTAGCACAGATACGCAGTATTTT. Protein product: CASRGGLSTDTQYF.

The chain joins TRBV9 to TRBJ2-2, with D tentatively TRBD2 (5 bases). Between the trimmed V and J ends, which lost 4 bases and 3 bases, there was a span of 16 bases. This CDR3 contains 16 residues. CDR1 and CDR2 (germline): SGDLS, YYNGEE. The CDR3 DNA follows: TGTGCCAGCAGCTTCTCCGCCACTAGTTACACCGGGGAGCTGTTTTTT. Encoded protein: CASSFSATSYTGELFF.

The chain couples TRBV6-4 to TRBJ1-1; TRBD1 is a possible D gene (6 bases). With 6 bases removed from V and 4 bases from J, the gap between germline ends came to 12 bases. Germline values: CDR1 MRHNA, CDR2 SNTAGT. The CDR3 consists of 13 residues. CDR3 residues: CASRADSFTEAFF. CDR3 DNA: TGTGCCAGCAGAGCGGACAGTTTCACTGAAGCTTTCTTT.

A word on this clonotype: Since a much larger clone is just one base distant, this may be a read error. The genes are TRBV29-1 and TRBJ2-3; tentatively, D is TRBD1 (6 bases). Per the germline V gene, CDR1 is SQVTM and CDR2 is ANQGSEA. The CDR3 extends over 14 amino acids. Deletions cut 6 bases from V and 4 bases from J, with 17 bases between. The CDR3 DNA reads TGCAGCGTCGATGGGGGCCCAAGCCCAGATACGCAGTATTTT. Protein sequence: CSVDGGPSPDTQYF.

The chain has TRBV15 and TRBJ2-2; 7 nucleotides agree with TRBD1. This CDR3 spans 15 amino acids. Unmatched junction bases numbered 6, after V lost 4 bases and J lost 4 bases. The germline gives CDR1 LNHNV, CDR2 YYDKDF (reference sequence). The CDR3 sequence: CATSKGGQLTGELFF. Written as DNA, the CDR3 is TGTGCCACCAGCAAAGGGGGACAGCTCACCGGGGAGCTGTTTTTT.

This rearrangement joins TRBV4-1 to TRBJ1-5; the D gene is possibly TRBD1 (6 bases). The CDR3 extends over 14 amino acids. Germline CDR1 and CDR2: MGHRA and YSYEKL. Trimming took off 2 bases at V and 4 bases at J, with 9 bases between the two ends. CDR3 sequence reads: CASSQPTGNQPQHF. CDR3 in DNA: TGCGCCAGCAGCCAACCAACAGGGAATCAGCCCCAGCATTTT.

A few counts support this clonotype. The chain employs TRBV25-1 and TRBJ2-3; TRBD1 matches 10 bases. The length of the CDR3 is 15 residues. Germline CDR1 MGHDK, CDR2 SYGVNS. Trimming at V came to 3 bases and at J to 3 bases, leaving 3 bases not matched to a gene. CDR3 nucleotide sequence: TGTGCCAGCAGTGACTGGGACAGGGGAACAGATACGCAGTATTTT. This codes for CASSDWDRGTDTQYF.

This clonotype was seen only a few times. A much larger clone differs by one base, so this may be a read error. The chain employs TRBV7-2 and TRBJ2-7; the D gene could be TRBD1 or TRBD2 (5 bases each). Germline CDR1 SGHTA, CDR2 FQGNSA. This CDR3 has 16 amino acids. The CDR3 reads CAGSSIGTVLSYEQYF. The DNA for the CDR3 is TGTGCCGGCAGCTCGATCGGGACGGTCCTATCCTACGAGCAGTACTTC.

V and J are TRBV24-1 and TRBJ2-3, with a possible D match to TRBD2 (6 bases). CDR1 and CDR2 (germline): KGHDR, SFDVKD. V lost 3 bases and J lost 6, with 12 bases in between. The CDR3 runs to 14 residues. CDR3 DNA: TGTGCCACCAGTGATCCCACGGGAGCGGATACGCAGTATTTT. Protein product: CATSDPTGADTQYF.

The rearrangement uses TRBV20-1 and TRBJ2-3; D not certain. Trimming shortened V by 1 base and J by 2 bases, and 13 bases separated the two germline ends. The germline CDR1 and CDR2 sequences are DFQATT and SNEGSKA (reference sequence). This CDR3 is 15 amino acids long. The CDR3, as DNA: TGCAGTGCTAGAGTATCCGCCTCGGTCACAGATACGCAGTATTTT. Protein product: CSARVSASVTDTQYF.

CDR3 DNA sequence: TGTGCCAGCAGACTGGGCGGGGGAACTCAAGAGACCCAGTACTTC. Protein: CASRLGGGTQETQYF. The genes are TRBV12-3 or TRBV12-4 and TRBJ2-5; 7 positions match TRBD2. Trimming cost V 6 bases and J 2 bases; bases outside gene matches: 9. The CDR3 consists of 15 residues.

CDR3 sequence (DNA): TGTGCCAGCTCACCCCCGGGACAGGGGGACGGTGAGCAGTTCTTC. Translated: CASSPPGQGDGEQFF. The rearrangement uses TRBV18 and TRBJ2-1; 11 nucleotides align to TRBD1. The CDR3 is made up of 15 amino acids. The V gene end was trimmed by 3 bases and the J gene end by 9 bases; junction bases not matched to a gene: 7. Germline assignment: CDR1 KGHSH and CDR2 LQKENI.

The chain combines TRBV10-3 with TRBJ1-1; 10 nucleotides align to TRBD1. V was pared by 1 base and J by 4 bases, with 6 bases of the junction left unmatched. From germline, CDR1 is ENHRY and CDR2 SYGVKD. The CDR3 consists of 16 residues. The CDR3 is CAISEWDRGKGTEAFF. The CDR3 DNA follows: TGTGCCATCAGTGAGTGGGACAGGGGAAAGGGCACTGAAGCTTTCTTT.

The table lists this clonotype with many counts. The chain has TRBV4-1 and TRBJ2-7, with 7 bases fitting TRBD2. Germline-derived CDR1 and CDR2 are MGHRA and YSYEKL. Unmatched junction bases numbered 9, after V lost 3 bases and J lost 4 bases. This CDR3 is 15 amino acids long. CDR3 residues: CASSHTLPGGYEQYF. The CDR3 DNA is TGCGCCAGCAGCCATACGCTTCCGGGAGGTTACGAGCAGTACTTC.

The chain carries TRBV12-3 or TRBV12-4 and TRBJ1-2; the D gene is possibly TRBD1 (5 bases). Trimming took 7 bases from V and 8 from J, leaving 17 bases between them. This CDR3 has 13 amino acids. In nucleotides, the CDR3 is TGTGCCAGCACCCTGACAGCGTCCGACGGCTACACCTTC. As protein: CASTLTASDGYTF.

Only a few counts were recorded for this clonotype. This rearrangement joins TRBV12-5 to TRBJ2-7, with TRBD1 identical over 7 bases. J gave up 6 bases and V 6 bases, and 11 bases lay outside the gene matches. The CDR3 runs to 14 residues. Germline CDR1 reads LGHNT; CDR2 reads FRNRAP. The CDR3: CASGLGDSRGEQYF. CDR3 nucleotide sequence: TGTGCTAGTGGCCTGGGGGACAGTCGGGGCGAGCAGTACTTC.